These T cell receptor beta chains were read from a single sample in a study of blood T cell repertoires in COVID-19. Libraries were prepared by immunoSEQ multiplex PCR; TCRdb keeps only in-frame clonotypes and omits some of them. The sample lists a few hundred thousand clones, roughly 87% occurring once. The sequenced sample consisted of PBMCs or T cells enriched from blood (not recorded which). The receptor source for this set is a woman aged 30 to 39 who had recovered from COVID-19. Each CDR3 is given with its conserved first and last residue. D genes are given only for firm matches. Size values are once, few and many counts, or a class for expanded clones, and some rows have none.

d_gene	len	abundance	j_gene	v_gene	CDR3nt	CDR3aa
TRBD1	15	-	TRBJ1-5	TRBV6-1	TGTGCCAGCAGTGAGGCAGGGGGCATCCATCAGCCCCAGCATTTT	CASSEAGGIHQPQHF
TRBD1	16	once	TRBJ1-1	TRBV7-8	TGTGCCAGCAGCCAAGGGACAGGCGGCGAGGTAACTGAAGCTTTCTTT	CASSQGTGGEVTEAFF
-	15	-	TRBJ1-3	TRBV5-4	TGTGCCAGCAGCTTGGGCGGTATTTCTGGAAACACCATATATTTT	CASSLGGISGNTIYF
TRBD2	16	-	TRBJ2-2	TRBV19	TGTGCCAGTAGTAGAAGCGGGGGGGCCGGAACCGGGGAGCTGTTTTTT	CASSRSGGAGTGELFF
TRBD1	13	-	TRBJ1-2	TRBV29-1	TGCAGCGTTGCCCCGGACAGGTTCTTAGGCTACACCTTC	CSVAPDRFLGYTF
-	16	-	TRBJ2-3	TRBV5-1	TGCGCCAGCAGCTCCCAACCCACCCGCCAGACAGATACGCAGTATTTT	CASSSQPTRQTDTQYF
-	15	-	TRBJ1-5	TRBV3-1/TRBV3-2	TGTGCCAGCAGCCAAGATCTGGGGGGAGGGCAGCCCCAGCATTTT	CASSQDLGGGQPQHF
TRBD2	15	-	TRBJ2-7	TRBV6-2/TRBV6-3	TGTGCCAGCAGCATAGCGGGGGCCAGCTCCTACGAGCAGTACTTC	CASSIAGASSYEQYF
TRBD2	16	-	TRBJ2-1	TRBV5-5	TGTGCCAGCAGCTCTACCGGGACTAGCGGGCCCAATGAGCAGTTCTTC	CASSSTGTSGPNEQFF
TRBD1	15	-	TRBJ1-4	TRBV5-1	TGCGCCAGCAGCAAGAGGACAGGGGGGGATGAAAAACTGTTTTTT	CASSKRTGGDEKLFF
-	14	-	TRBJ1-5	TRBV5-1	TGCGCCAGCAGCTTGCTGGAAGGGGGTCAGCCCCAGCATTTT	CASSLLEGGQPQHF
TRBD2	13	-	TRBJ2-1	TRBV15	TGTGCCACCAGCAGAGATCTGGGGGGGGAGCAGTTCTTC	CATSRDLGGEQFF
TRBD2	15	-	TRBJ2-2	TRBV9	TGTGCCAGCAGCGTATCCGGGGGGGCCATCGGGGAGCTGTTTTTT	CASSVSGGAIGELFF
-	13	-	TRBJ1-2	TRBV19	TGTGCCAGTACGAGGGAGGGGTCGCCGGGCTACACCTTC	CASTREGSPGYTF
TRBD2	16	-	TRBJ2-1	TRBV13	TGTGCCAGCAGCTTATGGGCTAGCGGGGCCTACAATGAGCAGTTCTTC	CASSLWASGAYNEQFF
-	16	-	TRBJ1-4	TRBV28	TGTGCCAGCAGTTTTTATTTGGTAGAGGGAAGCGAAAAACTGTTTTTT	CASSFYLVEGSEKLFF
TRBD1	15	-	TRBJ1-4	TRBV15	TGTGCCACCAGCAGATCCGGGACAGGGGATGAAAAACTGTTTTTT	CATSRSGTGDEKLFF
-	13	few	TRBJ1-4	TRBV5-1	TGCGCCAGCAGCTTGGAACCAGGTGAAAAACTGTTTTTT	CASSLEPGEKLFF
-	17	-	TRBJ1-5	TRBV27	TGTGCCAGCAGCGTCTCCGGGACAAAATATAGCAATCAGCCCCAGCATTTT	CASSVSGTKYSNQPQHF
-	14	few	TRBJ2-7	TRBV6-2/TRBV6-3	TGTGCCAGCAGTGTCCCAGGGGTTGCCTACGAGCAGTACTTC	CASSVPGVAYEQYF
-	13	-	TRBJ2-1	TRBV5-1	TGCGCCAGCAGCTTAGGGGCAGACAATGAGCAGTTCTTC	CASSLGADNEQFF
TRBD2	16	-	TRBJ2-3	TRBV3-1/TRBV3-2	TGTGCCAGCAGCCAACTAGCGGGCGGTGGGGCAGATACGCAGTATTTT	CASSQLAGGGADTQYF
TRBD2	15	-	TRBJ2-5	TRBV10-3	TGTGCCATCAGTGCCGGGACGGGGGGGCAAGAGACCCAGTACTTC	CAISAGTGGQETQYF
-	13	-	TRBJ1-4	TRBV28	TGTGCCAGCAGTCCGCCTCGGGTTGAAAAACTGTTTTTT	CASSPPRVEKLFF